These 18 T cell receptor beta chains came from one sample sequenced in a study of blood T cell repertoires in COVID-19 (dated by TCRdb to 2020 to 2021). The library was produced with the immunoSEQ multiplex PCR assay. This immuneACCESS table, as held by TCRdb, lists in-frame sequences with V and J called but not all clones. Of the missing ones, under half trace to an unresolved V gene in checked studies; the others have no known cause. Counted in this sample were about 200,000 clones; under 80% of them appeared once. Together, the top ten hold approximately 15% of the sample. Sequencing was performed on peripheral blood. All receptors come from a middle-aged man who had recovered from COVID-19.

V and J are TRBV7-3 and TRBJ2-1, with 9 bases that match TRBD1. Germline-derived CDR1 and CDR2 are SGHTA and FQGTGA. V dropped 5 bases and J dropped 8; count of bases not matched to a gene: 13. This CDR3 is built from 16 residues. In nucleotides, the CDR3 is TGTGCCAGCAGCGTTGAACCCGGGACAGGGATGGATGAGCAGTTCTTC. Translating it yields CASSVEPGTGMDEQFF.

The rearrangement links TRBV5-1 to TRBJ1-1; 8 nucleotides line up with TRBD1. CDR1 is SGHRS and CDR2 is YFSETQ in the germline V gene. Germline trimming cut 3 bases from V and 5 bases from J; bases unmatched to any gene: 15. The CDR3 contains 17 residues. In nucleotides, the CDR3 is TGCGCCAGCAGCTCATACATAAAGGACAGGGATAGAACTGAAGCTTTCTTT. Translating it yields CASSSYIKDRDRTEAFF.

V gene TRBV10-3 combines with J gene TRBJ2-3; TRBD2 aligns across 9 bases. CDR3 length: 17 residues. With 0 bases clipped from V and 4 bases from J, the junction kept 8 bases outside the gene matches. Germline V gene lookup returns CDR1 ENHRY and CDR2 SYGVKD. CDR3 sequence: CAISESKVAGVPDTQYF. The CDR3, as DNA: TGTGCCATCAGTGAGTCGAAGGTAGCGGGAGTACCAGATACGCAGTATTTT.

The V call is TRBV28, the J call TRBJ1-5, with 8 bases matching TRBD1. In germline, CDR1 is MDHEN, CDR2 SYDVKM. This CDR3 contains 17 residues. J gave up 4 bases and V 4 bases, and 12 bases lay outside the gene matches. CDR3 protein: CASSWGQVGSGNQPQHF. The CDR3 nucleotides read TGTGCCAGCAGTTGGGGACAGGTTGGATCAGGGAATCAGCCCCAGCATTTT.

This clone was seen a single time. CDR3: CASSEDRGRPYNEQFF. The CDR3 region has the DNA TGTGCCAGCAGTGAAGATCGAGGGAGGCCCTACAATGAGCAGTTCTTC. The gene calls are TRBV6-1 and TRBJ2-1, with D perhaps TRBD2 (6 bases). The CDR3 totals 16 residues. Germline CDR1 MNHNS, CDR2 SASEGT. V gave up 1 base and J gave up 2 bases, with 12 bases separating them.

This rearrangement joins TRBV6-2 or TRBV6-3 to TRBJ2-7; possibly TRBD2 for D (5 bases). Trimming removed 2 bases at V and 1 base at J, with 12 bases between. The CDR3 has 15 amino acids. The germline V gene encodes CDR1 MNHEY and CDR2 SVGEGT. CDR3 sequence: CASSYEAGPSYEQYF. CDR3 DNA sequence: TGTGCCAGCAGTTACGAGGCGGGTCCATCCTACGAGCAGTACTTC.

This clone was recorded a few times. The CDR3 sequence: CATIGGRGHEQYF. The CDR3 region has the DNA TGTGCCACCATCGGGGGGCGCGGGCACGAGCAGTACTTC. The gene calls are TRBV24-1 and TRBJ2-7; the D gene is possibly TRBD2 (7 bases). Trimming removed 8 bases from V and 5 bases from J, with 15 bases in between. The CDR3 spans 13 residues. Germline CDR1 and CDR2: KGHDR and SFDVKD.

V gene TRBV10-3 combines with J gene TRBJ2-7, with 8 nucleotides matching TRBD1. The CDR3 extends over 12 amino acids. CDR1 ENHRY and CDR2 SYGVKD come from the germline V gene. The ends lost 10 bases at V and 2 bases at J; junction bases unmatched: 4. The CDR3 DNA follows: TGTGCCAACGGGACAGGCCCCTACGAGCAGTACTTC. This encodes CANGTGPYEQYF.

The DNA of the CDR3 is TGTGCCAGCTCCGGGACAGGGGGCAGCGTAGATACGCAGTATTTT. Its protein product is CASSGTGGSVDTQYF. The J gene is TRBJ2-3, the V gene TRBV6-5, with 12 bases lining up with TRBD1. This CDR3 contains 15 residues. Germline assignment: CDR1 MNHEY and CDR2 SVGAGI. Trimming removed 8 bases from V and 5 bases from J; junction bases left unmatched: 8.

To note about this clone: Additional DNA sequences in this sample encode the identical CDR3. The chain combines TRBV27 with TRBJ2-3, with 9 bases fitting TRBD2. The CDR3 extends over 14 amino acids. From germline, CDR1 is MNHEY and CDR2 SMNVEV (reference sequence). The junction had 2 bases not matched to a gene; V was cut back by 3 bases and J by 4 bases. The CDR3 sequence: CASSFSGSADTQYF. Written as DNA, the CDR3 is TGTGCCAGCAGTTTTAGCGGGAGTGCAGATACGCAGTATTTT.

The genes are TRBV27 and TRBJ1-2; D possibly corresponds to TRBD1 (5 bases). The CDR3 spans 14 residues. V was trimmed by 5 bases and J by 6 bases, leaving 16 bases between them. Germline-derived CDR1 and CDR2 are MNHEY and SMNVEV (reference sequence). The CDR3 nucleotides read TGTGCCAGCAGTCAAGGTGGGGGGTTAGATGGCTACACCTTC. It codes for CASSQGGGLDGYTF.

V is TRBV7-2 and J is TRBJ1-4; D gene unclear. The V and J ends lost 3 bases and 7 bases respectively, with 6 bases between them. The CDR3 extends over 12 amino acids. Per germline, CDR1 SGHTA and CDR2 FQGNSA. The chain's CDR3 is CASSLYGEKLFF. The DNA for the CDR3 is TGTGCCAGCAGCTTGTACGGTGAAAAACTGTTTTTT.

V and J are TRBV7-6 and TRBJ2-7, with 7 bases fitting TRBD2. CDR1 SGHVS and CDR2 FNYEAQ come from the germline V gene. Trimming removed 5 bases from V and 0 bases from J; junction bases left unmatched: 10. The CDR3 length is 16 residues. The CDR3 protein is CASSPRLAVFSYEQYF. CDR3 in DNA: TGTGCCAGCAGCCCCCGGCTAGCGGTTTTCTCCTACGAGCAGTACTTC.

This rearrangement joins TRBV15 to TRBJ2-7, with TRBD2 as a possible D gene (5 bases). The CDR3 runs to 15 residues. The germline V and J ends were trimmed by 1 base and 9 bases, with 19 bases remaining between them. Germline values: CDR1 LNHNV, CDR2 YYDKDF (reference sequence). The CDR3 sequence is CATSRALSVGVGQYF. CDR3 sequence (DNA): TGTGCCACCAGCAGAGCCCTTAGCGTAGGAGTGGGGCAGTACTTC.

The chain links TRBV6-5 to TRBJ2-7, with TRBD2 matching over 9 bases. The CDR3 sequence is 15 residues long. The V gene's germline CDR1 is MNHEY and CDR2 SVGAGI. Trimming removed 2 bases from V and 1 base from J; junction bases left unmatched: 3. Here the CDR3 DNA reads TGTGCCAGCAGTTACGCGACTAGCGGATCCTACGAGCAGTACTTC. Amino acids: CASSYATSGSYEQYF.

The chain is built from TRBV3-1 (or the pseudogene TRBV3-2) and TRBJ1-1, with 7 nucleotides matching TRBD1. With 4 bases clipped from V and 6 bases from J, the junction kept 8 bases outside the gene matches. CDR1 LGHDT and CDR2 YNNKEL come from the germline V gene (reference sequence). This CDR3 region has 14 residues. The CDR3 DNA reads TGTGCCAGCAGCCGACTCGACAGGGAGGCTGAAGCTTTCTTT. It specifies CASSRLDREAEAFF.

V and J are TRBV27 and TRBJ1-2; no definite D call. This CDR3 has 13 residues. The V and J ends lost 6 bases and 0 bases respectively, with 8 bases between them. Germline V lookup: CDR1 MNHEY, CDR2 SMNVEV (reference sequence). CDR3 protein: CASRNSSNYGYTF. DNA for the CDR3: TGTGCCAGCAGGAACAGTTCTAACTATGGCTACACCTTC.

The table lists this clone with a count of one. The rearrangement uses TRBV7-6 and TRBJ2-5; 16 bases agree with TRBD2. The CDR3 runs 15 residues. Trimming at V came to 5 bases and at J to 5 bases, leaving 2 bases not matched to a gene. Germline V gives CDR1 SGHVS, CDR2 FNYEAQ. As DNA, the CDR3 is TGTGCCAGCAGCCGGGGACTAGCGGGAGGGGAGACCCAGTACTTC. It is translated as CASSRGLAGGETQYF.